This T cell receptor beta chain was documented in a study of OX40 agonist ivuxolimab in advanced cancers. Clones were read by immunoSEQ multiplex PCR, and TCRdb kept only the in-frame ones, dropping some. Of 35,000 to 45,000 clones listed, roughly four fifths were seen once; the top ten hold 23%. The CDR3 spans 16 residues. V lost 0 bases and J lost 4; bases outside the gene matches: 6. The germline V gene encodes CDR1 SGHRS and CDR2 YFSETQ. The chain employs TRBV5-1 and TRBJ2-3; 9 nucleotides match TRBD2. The material was CD4+ or CD8+ T cells sorted from blood, obtained in a trial of the OX40 agonist ivuxolimab. This receptor was taken from an adult with an advanced solid tumor such as melanoma, head and neck, liver or kidney cancer. CDR3 protein: CASSLEVAGGADTQYF. The CDR3 coding sequence is TGCGCCAGCAGCTTGGAGGTGGCGGGAGGGGCAGATACGCAGTATTTT.